One and the same sample provided the 32 T cell receptor beta chains below, sequenced in a study of shared clonotypes between healthy human individuals. Here immunoSEQ multiplex PCR was the method, and the copy in TCRdb shows in-frame clones only, minus some. The sample includes a few million clones, 90% to 96% of them seen just once. Specimen: naive CD4+ T cells sorted from blood. Subset described: CD45RA+ positively selected. All receptors derive from a man younger than 30 in good health.

This chain links TRBV10-3 with TRBJ2-1; TRBD2 agrees at 8 bases. There are 15 residues in the CDR3. V was clipped by 4 bases and J by 3 bases; unmatched bases: 5. Germline assignment: CDR1 ENHRY and CDR2 SYGVKD. The CDR3 loop reads CAISVSGGGYNEQFF. DNA for the CDR3: TGTGCCATCAGTGTAAGCGGGGGAGGCTACAATGAGCAGTTCTTC.

The chain recombines TRBV7-2 with TRBJ1-4; TRBD1 matches 7 bases. With V trimmed by 4 bases and J by 10 bases, 9 bases remained unmatched. This CDR3 is 14 amino acids long. Looked up from germline, CDR1 is SGHTA and CDR2 is FQGNSA. The CDR3 reads CASSSRDRGVKLFF. The CDR3 bases are TGTGCCAGCAGCTCCCGGGACAGAGGAGTAAAACTGTTTTTT.

The rearrangement uses TRBV4-2 and TRBJ2-3; D uncertain. V lost 0 bases, J lost 3 bases, and 7 bases lay in between. There are 14 residues in the CDR3. CDR1 is LGHNA, CDR2 YNFKEQ, per germline. The CDR3 bases are TGTGCCAGCAGCCAAGATAAAAGTACAGATACGCAGTATTTT. Translated: CASSQDKSTDTQYF.

This chain links TRBV6-1 with TRBJ2-1; 15 bases fit TRBD2. CDR1 is MNHNS, CDR2 SASEGT, per germline. Trimming cost V 8 bases and J 10 bases; bases outside gene matches: 6. The CDR3 consists of 14 residues. The DNA of the CDR3 is TGTGCCAGCGGGGGAGGACTAGCGGGAGGGGAGCAGTTCTTC. It yields the protein CASGGGLAGGEQFF.

This chain connects TRBV29-1 to TRBJ1-1, with TRBD1 matching 9 bases. Trimming cost V 7 bases and J 7 bases; bases outside gene matches: 10. The germline V gene encodes CDR1 SQVTM and CDR2 ANQGSEA. The CDR3 is 13 residues long. The CDR3 loop reads CSARTGVSGEAFF. The CDR3 DNA sequence: TGCAGCGCCCGGACAGGGGTCTCGGGTGAAGCTTTCTTT.

V is TRBV6-1 and J is TRBJ2-7; TRBD1 agrees at 8 bases. The germline V gene has CDR1 MNHNS and CDR2 SASEGT. The length of the CDR3 is 14 residues. Unmatched junction bases numbered 6, after V lost 5 bases and J lost 3 bases. The CDR3 region is CASSRTGYHYEQYF. The CDR3 region has the DNA TGTGCCAGCAGTCGGACAGGGTACCACTACGAGCAGTACTTC.

V usage is TRBV2 and J usage is TRBJ2-1; D not certain. CDR1 is SNHLY and CDR2 is FYNNEI in the germline V gene. V was shortened by 4 bases and J by 8 bases, with 12 bases between the two germline ends. This CDR3 region has 13 residues. The CDR3 protein is CASSVVGPHEQFF. The CDR3 coding sequence is TGTGCCAGCAGTGTGGTAGGGCCCCATGAGCAGTTCTTC. Full variable domain (outside the CDR3, taken from reference TRBV2 and TRBJ2-1): EPEVTQTPSHQVTQMGQEVILRCVPISNHLYFYWYRQILGQKVEFLVSFYNNEISEKSEIFDDQFSVERPDGSNFTLKIRSTKLEDSAMYFCASSVVGPHEQFFGPGTRLTVL.

The chain uses TRBV5-1 and TRBJ2-4, with 9 bases that match TRBD1. The CDR3 has 18 amino acids. Looked up from germline, CDR1 is SGHRS and CDR2 is YFSETQ. The V segment lost 1 base and the J segment 1 base; nucleotides outside the gene matches: 9. The CDR3 DNA reads TGCGCCAGCAGCTTGCCCCCCGGACAGGGGCCCGCCAAAAACATTCAGTACTTC. It specifies CASSLPPGQGPAKNIQYF.

This clone was detected once. This chain uses TRBV6-6 with TRBJ2-1, with D possibly matching TRBD1 (7 bases). The CDR3 spans 11 residues. Per germline, CDR1 MNHNY and CDR2 SVGAGI (reference sequence). V was trimmed by 5 bases and J by 11 bases, leaving 10 bases between them. CDR3 sequence (DNA): TGTGCCAGCAGTGCGGGACAGCAGCAGTTCTTC. Amino acid sequence: CASSAGQQQFF.

This chain connects TRBV18 to TRBJ2-7; the D is unclear. Trimming shortened V by 1 base and J by 7 bases, and 8 bases separated the two germline ends. Germline lookup yields CDR1 KGHSH and CDR2 LQKENI. The CDR3 has 12 amino acids. CDR3 amino acids: CASSPQEREQYF. CDR3 in DNA: TGTGCCAGCTCACCACAAGAGAGGGAGCAGTACTTC.

V gene TRBV18 combines with J gene TRBJ2-7; TRBD2 agrees at 11 bases. Germline V gives CDR1 KGHSH, CDR2 LQKENI. The V segment lost 1 base and the J segment 6 bases; nucleotides outside the gene matches: 2. The CDR3 totals 14 residues. Here the CDR3 reads CASSPLAGGSEQYF. For the CDR3, the DNA is TGTGCCAGCTCACCACTAGCGGGAGGGTCCGAGCAGTACTTC.

The V gene is TRBV2, the J gene TRBJ1-5; TRBD1 agrees at 10 bases. CDR1 and CDR2 from the germline V gene are SNHLY and FYNNEI. The ends lost 6 bases at V and 5 bases at J; junction bases unmatched: 1. The CDR3 extends over 13 amino acids. The chain's CDR3 is CASRTGGHQPQHF. The CDR3 bases are TGTGCCAGCAGGACAGGGGGCCATCAGCCCCAGCATTTT.

V usage is TRBV10-3 and J usage is TRBJ1-1; 8 nucleotides agree with TRBD1. The CDR3 has 12 residues. Trimming removed 6 bases from V and 7 bases from J; junction bases left unmatched: 4. Per the germline V gene, CDR1 is ENHRY and CDR2 is SYGVKD. The DNA for the CDR3 is TGTGCCATCAGCAAACAGGGGGTTGAAGCTTTCTTT. This codes for CAISKQGVEAFF.

Points on this clone: Other DNA sequences from this sample encode an identical CDR3 as well. This chain connects TRBV6-1 to TRBJ2-5; 7 positions agree with TRBD1. CDR1 is MNHNS, CDR2 SASEGT, per germline. V lost 0 bases to trimming and J lost 2 bases; unmatched junction nucleotides: 3. The CDR3 has 15 residues. CDR3 protein: CASSEAIRGQETQYF. CDR3 DNA sequence: TGTGCCAGCAGTGAAGCTATCAGGGGGCAAGAGACCCAGTACTTC.

The chain carries TRBV7-9 and TRBJ2-3; 10 bases fit TRBD2. The CDR3 consists of 15 residues. The ends lost 5 bases at V and 4 bases at J; junction bases unmatched: 6. Germline V gene data show CDR1 as SEHNR and CDR2 as FQNEAQ (reference sequence). As DNA, the CDR3 is TGTGCCAGCAGCCTCGGGACTAGCGTCGCAGATACGCAGTATTTT. Its translation: CASSLGTSVADTQYF.

The genes are TRBV6-6 and TRBJ1-5, with D unclear. V lost 0 bases and J lost 4, with 10 bases in between. This CDR3 is built from 15 residues. Germline V CDR1 and CDR2: MNHNY, SVGAGI (reference sequence). CDR3 coding DNA: TGTGCCAGCAGTTACTCCTCCCAGAAAAATCAGCCCCAGCATTTT. This encodes CASSYSSQKNQPQHF.

As to this clone: The sample carries other DNA sequences with the same CDR3. The chain has TRBV5-1 and TRBJ2-2, with 8 bases fitting TRBD2. V shed 0 bases, J shed 4 bases, and the junction held 5 bases outside the gene matches. Looked up from germline, CDR1 is SGHRS and CDR2 is YFSETQ. The CDR3 spans 16 residues. The CDR3 DNA sequence: TGCGCCAGCAGCTTGGGCCTAGCGGGTTCCACCGGGGAGCTGTTTTTT. The encoded protein is CASSLGLAGSTGELFF.

The gene calls are TRBV19 and TRBJ2-5, with no clear D. V was pared by 5 bases and J by 2 bases, with 12 bases between. The CDR3 runs to 14 residues. Germline V gives CDR1 LNHDA, CDR2 SQIVND (reference sequence). CDR3 protein: CASSRNGLQETQYF. The CDR3 DNA sequence: TGTGCCAGTAGTCGAAACGGGTTACAAGAGACCCAGTACTTC.

The chain carries TRBV10-1 and TRBJ2-1; D not resolved. CDR3 length equals 15 residues. Germline loops: CDR1 WNHNN, CDR2 SYGVQD (reference sequence). V lost 0 bases, J lost 0 bases, and 6 bases lay in between. The CDR3 nucleotides read TGCGCCAGCAGTGAGTCCCTCTACTCCTACAATGAGCAGTTCTTC. Amino acids: CASSESLYSYNEQFF.

The genes are TRBV7-3 and TRBJ1-1; 12 bases agree with TRBD1. The CDR3 sequence is 14 residues long. V lost 8 bases, J lost 7 bases, and 8 bases stayed unmatched. Germline CDR1 and CDR2: SGHTA and FQGTGA. CDR3 DNA sequence: TGTGCCAGCCTCCGGGACAGGGGGCATGGTGAAGCTTTCTTT. Its protein is CASLRDRGHGEAFF.

The chain joins TRBV5-6 to TRBJ2-1; D call uncertain. The V gene lost 2 bases and the J gene lost 2 bases, with 8 bases spanning the gap. Germline V gene sequence: CDR1 SGHDT, CDR2 YYEEEE. CDR3 length equals 14 residues. CDR3 DNA: TGTGCCAGCAGCTTAAATGGGGCCTACAATGAGCAGTTCTTC. This translates into CASSLNGAYNEQFF.

The V call is TRBV5-4, the J call TRBJ2-5; D might be TRBD1 (6 bases). This CDR3 has 16 amino acids. CDR1 is SGHNT, CDR2 YYREEE, per germline (reference sequence). V lost 0 bases and J 5 bases, leaving 17 bases between the germline ends. The CDR3 here is CASSLVQGTFQETQYF. CDR3 DNA: TGTGCCAGCAGCTTGGTTCAGGGGACGTTCCAGGAGACCCAGTACTTC.

Details on this clone: Other DNA variants within this sample encode the same CDR3. V usage is TRBV29-1 and J usage is TRBJ2-1; D is perhaps TRBD1 (6 bases). In germline, CDR1 is SQVTM, CDR2 ANQGSEA. The CDR3 length is 11 residues. With 6 bases removed from V and 6 bases from J, the gap between germline ends came to 9 bases. CDR3: CSVVTGNEQFF. DNA for the CDR3: TGCAGCGTGGTGACAGGCAATGAGCAGTTCTTC.

The rearrangement links TRBV7-2 to TRBJ1-2, with a possible D match to TRBD1 (5 bases). V dropped 7 bases and J dropped 5 bases, with 20 bases sitting between them. The germline CDR1 and CDR2 sequences are SGHTA and FQGNSA. This CDR3 is built from 15 residues. The CDR3 here is CASTVGGAQSYGYTF. CDR3 sequence (DNA): TGTGCCAGCACCGTAGGAGGGGCACAATCATATGGCTACACCTTC. Based on the CDR3 plus reference TRBV7-2 and TRBJ1-2, the full variable domain is GAGVSQSPSNKVTEKGKDVELRCDPISGHTALYWYRQSLGQGLEFLIYFQGNSAPDKSGLPSDRFSAERTGGSVSTLTIQRTQQEDSAVYLCASTVGGAQSYGYTFGSGTRLTVV.

The J gene is TRBJ1-2, the V gene TRBV10-3; the match to TRBD1 covers 8 bases. Trimming removed 2 bases from V and 6 bases from J; junction bases left unmatched: 2. Germline CDR1 ENHRY, CDR2 SYGVKD. There are 13 residues in the CDR3. Here the CDR3 DNA reads TGTGCCATCAGTGAGACAGGGGGTAATGGCTACACCTTC. Its translation is CAISETGGNGYTF.

The chain has TRBV9 and TRBJ2-1, with D perhaps TRBD1 or TRBD2 (5 bases each). This CDR3 contains 16 residues. Germline loops: CDR1 SGDLS, CDR2 YYNGEE. V gave up 3 bases and J gave up 7 bases, with 20 bases separating them. CDR3: CASSADPRGLGNEQFF. CDR3 sequence (DNA): TGTGCCAGCAGCGCAGACCCTCGGGGCTTGGGAAATGAGCAGTTCTTC.

Remarks on this clone: Other DNA sequences in the sample encode the same CDR3. The chain carries TRBV20-1 and TRBJ2-7, with unresolved D. Germline V gives CDR1 DFQATT, CDR2 SNEGSKA (reference sequence). There are 11 residues in the CDR3. Between the trimmed V and J ends, which lost 5 bases and 1 base, there was a span of 6 bases. CDR3 sequence: CSAVLSYEQYF. For the CDR3, the DNA is TGCAGTGCTGTTCTTTCCTACGAGCAGTACTTC.

J is TRBJ2-1 and V is TRBV6-1; D not resolved. The CDR3 runs to 16 residues. Trimming took off 0 bases at V and 2 bases at J, with 11 bases between the two ends. The V gene's germline CDR1 is MNHNS and CDR2 SASEGT. The CDR3 region has the DNA TGTGCCAGCAGTGAAGCCGCTAGTTACACCTACAATGAGCAGTTCTTC. Translation gives CASSEAASYTYNEQFF.

The chain carries TRBV28 and TRBJ2-3, with TRBD2 as a possible D gene (5 bases). Trimming took off 1 base at V and 4 bases at J, with 12 bases between the two ends. This CDR3 has 15 amino acids. Germline values: CDR1 MDHEN, CDR2 SYDVKM. CDR3 in amino acids: CASSLFEGTPDTQYF. CDR3 in DNA: TGTGCCAGCAGTTTATTTGAGGGTACCCCAGATACGCAGTATTTT.

About this clone: The identical CDR3 is also encoded by other nucleotide sequences in the sample. The chain joins TRBV29-1 to TRBJ1-1; D perhaps matches TRBD1 (5 bases). Germline assignment: CDR1 SQVTM and CDR2 ANQGSEA. The CDR3 length is 11 residues. V shed 3 bases and J shed 6 bases, with 8 bases lying between them. The CDR3 DNA is TGCAGCGTTGATCGGGGGGCTGAAGCTTTCTTT. Its protein is CSVDRGAEAFF.

V is TRBV10-3 and J is TRBJ2-7, with D possibly TRBD1 on 6 matching bases. Germline CDR1 is ENHRY and CDR2 is SYGVKD. Trimming took off 4 bases at V and 3 bases at J, with 16 bases between the two ends. The CDR3 contains 15 residues. The CDR3 region has the DNA TGTGCCATCAGTGGGACAGATCTAGGCGTCTACGAGCAGTACTTC. Translating gives CAISGTDLGVYEQYF.

The chain joins TRBV28 to TRBJ2-5; no clear D. This CDR3 spans 15 amino acids. CDR1 and CDR2 from the germline V gene are MDHEN and SYDVKM. The V end lost 8 bases, the J end lost 5 bases, and 21 bases lay between the germline ends. CDR3: CASLPPRVAMETQYF. CDR3 nucleotides: TGTGCCAGCCTCCCTCCAAGGGTGGCGATGGAGACCCAGTACTTC.